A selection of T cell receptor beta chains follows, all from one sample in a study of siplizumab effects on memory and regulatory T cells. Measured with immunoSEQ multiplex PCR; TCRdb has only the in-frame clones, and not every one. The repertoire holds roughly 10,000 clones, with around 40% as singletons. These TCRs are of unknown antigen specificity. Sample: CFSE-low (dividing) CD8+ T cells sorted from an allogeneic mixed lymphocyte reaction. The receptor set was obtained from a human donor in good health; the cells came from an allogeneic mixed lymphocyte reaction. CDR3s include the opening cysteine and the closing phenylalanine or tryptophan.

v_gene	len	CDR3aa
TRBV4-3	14	CASSHAGAPDGYTF
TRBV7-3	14	CASSSRGEGDEQYF
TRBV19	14	CASSLVSSGNTIYF
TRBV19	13	CASIDSNSYEQYF
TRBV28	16	CASSPPGGAVGNTIYF
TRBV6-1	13	CASSEFGGHGYTF
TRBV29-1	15	CSVDKTGTEQETQYF
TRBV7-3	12	CASSTVEGGYTF
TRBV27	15	CASSLSPSDYYEQYF
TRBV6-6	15	CASSPTENYYNEQFF
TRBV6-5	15	CASKEPGLSYNEQFF
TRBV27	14	CASSLQGLHTEAFF
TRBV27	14	CASSTLGGAHGYTF
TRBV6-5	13	CASTRGGVYEQYF
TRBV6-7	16	CASSYSRTGGNYGYTF
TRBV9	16	CASSLLAGRTYNEQFF
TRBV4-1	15	CASSQVWDSRYEQYF
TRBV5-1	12	CASGSVGNEQFF
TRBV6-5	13	CASSYGQGGTQYF
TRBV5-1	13	CASSAVQGTEAFF
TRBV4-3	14	CASSQAQGIDEAFF
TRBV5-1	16	CASSLKGLAEIGEQFF
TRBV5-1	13	CASSLTGVTEAFF
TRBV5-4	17	CASSLMAGVSYTGELFF
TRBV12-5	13	CASGLDVGNTIYF
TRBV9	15	CASSVEGQGNSPLHF
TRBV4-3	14	CASSQVGWSGEQFF
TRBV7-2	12	CASSLSAYEQYF
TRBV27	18	CASSFPTSGGARYNEQFF
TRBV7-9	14	CASTGGISSYEQYF
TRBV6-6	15	CASSYGGAYTDTQYF
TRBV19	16	CASSTLLDRSTYEQYF
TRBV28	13	CASSLSGVYEQYF
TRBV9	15	CASSVGEQGGHGYTF
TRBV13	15	CASRRLAGVQETQYF
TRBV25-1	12	CASRGANYGYTF
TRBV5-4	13	CASSSQGSDTQYF
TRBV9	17	CASSGAAHRGRPFEQYF
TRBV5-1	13	CASSLGGQDEAFF
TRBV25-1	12	CASSAPPKPLHF
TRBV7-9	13	CASGDDRNEKLFF
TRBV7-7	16	CASSQKARGGTDTQYF
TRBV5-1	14	CASSHPGTGNEQYF
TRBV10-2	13	CASQGDLTYEQYF
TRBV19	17	CASSMTSGGRILDEQYF
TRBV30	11	CAGRDYNEQFF
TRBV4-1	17	CASSLIPGQGLSDEQYF
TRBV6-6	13	CASSSEAGQPQHF
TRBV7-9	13	CASSLVLSSPLHF
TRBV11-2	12	CASSFSGYEQYF
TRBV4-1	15	CASSQGSGVQETQYF
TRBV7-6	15	CASSSWTSVVETQYF
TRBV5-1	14	CASSSDSLNEKLFF
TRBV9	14	CASSGGTPDPEAFF